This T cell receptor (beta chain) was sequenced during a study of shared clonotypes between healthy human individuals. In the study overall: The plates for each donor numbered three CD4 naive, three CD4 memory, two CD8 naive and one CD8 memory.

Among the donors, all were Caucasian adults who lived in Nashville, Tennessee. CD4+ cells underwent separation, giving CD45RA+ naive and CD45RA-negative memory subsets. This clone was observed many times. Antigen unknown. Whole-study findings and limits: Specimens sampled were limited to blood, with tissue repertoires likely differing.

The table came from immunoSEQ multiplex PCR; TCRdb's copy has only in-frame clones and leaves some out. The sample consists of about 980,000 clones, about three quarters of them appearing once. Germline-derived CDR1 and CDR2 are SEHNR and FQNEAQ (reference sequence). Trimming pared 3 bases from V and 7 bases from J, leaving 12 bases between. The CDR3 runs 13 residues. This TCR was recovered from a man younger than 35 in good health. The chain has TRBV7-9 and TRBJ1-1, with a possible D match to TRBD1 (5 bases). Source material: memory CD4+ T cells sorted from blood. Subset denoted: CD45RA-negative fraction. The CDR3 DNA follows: TGTGCCAGCAGCTTGTTTGGGGGGAATGAAGCTTTCTTT. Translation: CASSLFGGNEAFF.